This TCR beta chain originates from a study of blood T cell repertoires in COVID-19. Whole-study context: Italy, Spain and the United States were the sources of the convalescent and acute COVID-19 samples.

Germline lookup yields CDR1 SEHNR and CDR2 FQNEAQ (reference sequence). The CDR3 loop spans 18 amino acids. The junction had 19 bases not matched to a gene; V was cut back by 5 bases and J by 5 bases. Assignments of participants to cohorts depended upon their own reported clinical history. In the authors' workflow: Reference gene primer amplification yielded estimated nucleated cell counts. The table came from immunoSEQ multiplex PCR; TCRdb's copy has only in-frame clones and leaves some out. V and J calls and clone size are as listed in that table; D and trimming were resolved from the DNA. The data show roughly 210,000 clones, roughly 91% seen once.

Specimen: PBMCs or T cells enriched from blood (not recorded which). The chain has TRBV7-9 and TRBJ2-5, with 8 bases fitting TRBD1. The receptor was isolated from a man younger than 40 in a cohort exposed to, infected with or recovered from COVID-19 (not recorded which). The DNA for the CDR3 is TGTGCCAGCAGCCAGCTAGTCCAGGGGGCAACGGGTTGGGAGACCCAGTACTTC. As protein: CASSQLVQGATGWETQYF.